This T cell receptor (beta chain) was sequenced in a study of beta chain features in type 1 diabetes. As for the study in general: Analysis included roughly 100 million sorted cells drawn from all samples.

Germline CDR1 and CDR2: LGHNA and YSLEER. There are 17 residues in the CDR3. Losses at the gene ends were 2 bases for V and 3 bases for J; bases not matched to a gene: 8. Investigators reverse transcribed all isolated RNA, so they sequenced expressed TCRB transcripts. Some clones are missing from TCRdb's copy, which holds only in-frame ones; the method was immunoSEQ multiplex PCR. Of almost 350,000 clones detected, over 7% appear once; the ten largest clones hold over 0.95%. As to this clone: What it recognizes is unknown.

General observations from the study: People with Type 1 diabetes carried modestly yet significantly shorter TCRB CDR3s in all four CD4+ subsets.

The V and J genes are TRBV4-3 and TRBJ2-2; TRBD2 matches at 8 bases. Sequences were obtained from central memory CD4+ T cells from blood. The sequence came from a man aged 30-40 years with type 1 diabetes. CDR3 sequence (DNA): TGCGCCAGCAGCCAAACTAGCGGAACCATCTACACCGGGGAGCTGTTTTTT. Its protein is CASSQTSGTIYTGELFF.